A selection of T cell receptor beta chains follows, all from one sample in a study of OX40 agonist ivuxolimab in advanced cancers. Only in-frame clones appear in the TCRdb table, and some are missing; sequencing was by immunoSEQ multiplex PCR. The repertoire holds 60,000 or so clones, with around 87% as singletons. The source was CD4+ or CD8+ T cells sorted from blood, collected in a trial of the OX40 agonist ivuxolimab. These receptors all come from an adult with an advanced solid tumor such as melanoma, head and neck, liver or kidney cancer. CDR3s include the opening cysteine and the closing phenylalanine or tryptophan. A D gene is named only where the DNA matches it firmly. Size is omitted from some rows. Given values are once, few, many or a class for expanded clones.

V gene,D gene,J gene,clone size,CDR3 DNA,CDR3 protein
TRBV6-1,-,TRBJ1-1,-,TGTGCCAGCAGGGACACGGGCATCGACACTGAAGCTTTCTTT,CASRDTGIDTEAFF
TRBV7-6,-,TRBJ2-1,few,TGTGCCAGCAGCTCACTATCCAGCGGGGAGCAGTTCTTC,CASSSLSSGEQFF
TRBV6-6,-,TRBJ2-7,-,TGTGCCAGCAGGACGGGACTCGACTTTTACGAGCAGTACTTC,CASRTGLDFYEQYF
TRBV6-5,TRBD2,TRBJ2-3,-,TGTGCCAGCAGAGCGACTAGCGGGAGGACAGATACGCAGTATTTT,CASRATSGRTDTQYF
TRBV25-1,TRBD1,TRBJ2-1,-,TGTGCCAGCAGTCGACAGGGGTCATACAATGAGCAGTTCTTC,CASSRQGSYNEQFF
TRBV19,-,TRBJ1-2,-,TGTGCCAGTAGTATAGGGACTAACTATGGCTACACCTTC,CASSIGTNYGYTF
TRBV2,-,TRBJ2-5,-,TGTGCCAGCAGTGTCAGTGTACAAGAGACCCAGTACTTC,CASSVSVQETQYF
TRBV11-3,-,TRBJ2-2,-,TGTGCCAGCAGCTTAGTGAAGAACACCGGGGAGCTGTTTTTT,CASSLVKNTGELFF
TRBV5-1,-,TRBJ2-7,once,TGCGCCAGCAGGACAGGTTCCTACGAGCAGTACTTC,CASRTGSYEQYF
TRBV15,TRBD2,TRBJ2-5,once,TGTGCCACCAGCCCCGGGACTAGCATAGAGACCCAGTACTTC,CATSPGTSIETQYF
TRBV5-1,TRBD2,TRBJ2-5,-,TGCGCCAGCAGCTTGGCTCTAGCGGGTGTTCGAGAGACCCAGTACTTC,CASSLALAGVRETQYF
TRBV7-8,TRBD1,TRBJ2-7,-,TGTGCCAGCAGCTTAGTTAGGACAGGGGGCGAGCAGTACTTC,CASSLVRTGGEQYF
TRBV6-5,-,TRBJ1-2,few,TGTGCCAGCAGGCAGTATTATGGCTACACCTTC,CASRQYYGYTF
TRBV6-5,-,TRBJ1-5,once,TGTGCCAGCAGTCCTTCCCTAAATAGCAATCAGCCCCAGCATTTT,CASSPSLNSNQPQHF
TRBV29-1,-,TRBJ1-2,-,TGCAGCGTTGGGGGTGGCTACACCTTC,CSVGGGYTF
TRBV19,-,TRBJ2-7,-,TGTGCCAGTAGTTCCGCATCCCTTGACGAGCAGTACTTC,CASSSASLDEQYF
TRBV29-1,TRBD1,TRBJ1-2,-,TGCAGCGTTGAAGATCTGCAGGGACAGGGCTATGGCTACACCTTC,CSVEDLQGQGYGYTF
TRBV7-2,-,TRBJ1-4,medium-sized,TGTGCCAGCAGCTTAGAGTTAAATGAAAAACTGTTTTTT,CASSLELNEKLFF
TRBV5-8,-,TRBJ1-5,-,TGTGCCAGCAGCACCGGACAGAATCAGCCCCAGCATTTT,CASSTGQNQPQHF
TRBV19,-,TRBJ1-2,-,TGTGCCAGTAGAGGCACCGCTAACTATGGCTACACCTTC,CASRGTANYGYTF
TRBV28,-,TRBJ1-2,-,TGTGCCAGCAGTACCCCCACTGGGGGCTACACCTTC,CASSTPTGGYTF
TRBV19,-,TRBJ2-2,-,TGTGCCAGTAGTATCTCGGACTGGACAACCCGGGAGCTGTTTTTT,CASSISDWTTRELFF
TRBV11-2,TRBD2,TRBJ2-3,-,TGTGCCAGCAGCGCTCGACTAGCGGGGGGCAATACGCAGTATTTT,CASSARLAGGNTQYF
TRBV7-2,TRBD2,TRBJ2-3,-,TGTGCCAGCAGCTATCAAATTCCAGCGGGGGGCGGCACAGATACGCAGTATTTT,CASSYQIPAGGGTDTQYF
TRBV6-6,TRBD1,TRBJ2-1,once,TGTGCCAGCAGCCGGGGACAGGGAAGGAATGAGCAGTTCTTC,CASSRGQGRNEQFF
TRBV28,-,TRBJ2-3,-,TGTGCCAGCAGTCAGGTTGAGAAACCAGATACGCAGTATTTT,CASSQVEKPDTQYF
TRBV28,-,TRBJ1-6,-,TGTGCCAGCAGTTCTAATCCTGGTTATAATTCACCCCTCCACTTT,CASSSNPGYNSPLHF
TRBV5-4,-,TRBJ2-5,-,TGTGCCAGCAGCTACCCCCAAGAGACCCAGTACTTC,CASSYPQETQYF
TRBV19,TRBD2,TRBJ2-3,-,TGTGCCAGTAGAATGGAAACGGGAGGATCCACAGATACGCAGTATTTT,CASRMETGGSTDTQYF
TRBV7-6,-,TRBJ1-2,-,TGTGCCAGCAGCTCCCAGGCGGGGGACGGTGGCTACACCTTC,CASSSQAGDGGYTF
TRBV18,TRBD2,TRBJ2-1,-,TGTGCCAGCTCACCAGGGACTAGCGGCTCCTACAATGAGCAGTTCTTC,CASSPGTSGSYNEQFF
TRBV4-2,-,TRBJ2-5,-,TGTGCCAGCAGCCAAGAACAGGCTCAGTACCAAGAGACCCAGTACTTC,CASSQEQAQYQETQYF
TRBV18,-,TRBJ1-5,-,TGTGCCAGCTCGCATCTTGATGATCAGCCCCAGCATTTT,CASSHLDDQPQHF
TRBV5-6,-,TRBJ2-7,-,TGTGCCAGCAGCTTTTCTACTGCCTTGGGGCTCACCTACGAGCAGTACTTC,CASSFSTALGLTYEQYF
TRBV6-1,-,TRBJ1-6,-,TGTGCCAGCAGTGAATTCGCGGGGCAAACACCCCTCCACTTT,CASSEFAGQTPLHF
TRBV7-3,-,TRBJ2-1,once,TGTGCCAGCAGCCGGAGGGACAATGAGCAGTTCTTC,CASSRRDNEQFF
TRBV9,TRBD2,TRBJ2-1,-,TGTGCCAGCAGCGCTAGCGGTAGCTCCTACAATGAGCAGTTCTTC,CASSASGSSYNEQFF
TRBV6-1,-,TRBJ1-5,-,TGTGCCAGCAGTGAGGGGGCTCGGCAGCCCCAGCATTTT,CASSEGARQPQHF
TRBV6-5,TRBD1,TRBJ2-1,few,TGTGCCAGCAGGGTACAGGGGGAGAATGAGCAGTTCTTC,CASRVQGENEQFF
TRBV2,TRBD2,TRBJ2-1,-,TGTGCCAGCAGTGCTAGCGGGAGCTCCTACAATGAGCAGTTCTTC,CASSASGSSYNEQFF